The sequence of this T cell receptor beta chain was determined in a study of vaccination effects on CD4 cells after COVID-19. As regards this clone: The antigen remains unidentified.

Using viral peptide pools, the ViraFEST assay grew out antigen-specific CD4+ T cells prior to sequencing. Scientists isolated CD4+ T cells after a roughly nine-day culture period ended. Nucleocapsid antibodies were negative in the vaccine recipients, who had never had SARS-CoV-2 infection. The culture medium for 2 million or so PBMC per well included 10 IU/ml IL-2 and about 9.1 ug/ml peptides. The study, taken as a whole, reports: Long after vaccination, the clones induced by infection and by vaccine shrank markedly in size. Small numbers of convalescent patients limited the study. It also lacked early post-infection timepoints.

The protocol was immunoSEQ multiplex PCR, while the TCRdb copy is restricted to in-frame clones and leaves out a portion. The data contain fewer than 65,000 clones, roughly 79% of them singletons. The CDR3 contains 12 residues. Trimming removed 6 bases from V and 4 bases from J; junction bases left unmatched: 1. The V gene's germline CDR1 is MGHDK and CDR2 SYGVNS. The gene calls are TRBV25-1 and TRBJ2-3; 7 bases fit TRBD1. This clonotype was sampled from a human donor who received a COVID-19 vaccine. The input for sequencing was CD4+ T cells from PBMCs cultured with HCoV-229E spike peptides, taken before COVID-19 vaccination. The CDR3 DNA follows: TGTGCCAGCAGAACAGGGGCAGATACGCAGTATTTT. This translates into CASRTGADTQYF.